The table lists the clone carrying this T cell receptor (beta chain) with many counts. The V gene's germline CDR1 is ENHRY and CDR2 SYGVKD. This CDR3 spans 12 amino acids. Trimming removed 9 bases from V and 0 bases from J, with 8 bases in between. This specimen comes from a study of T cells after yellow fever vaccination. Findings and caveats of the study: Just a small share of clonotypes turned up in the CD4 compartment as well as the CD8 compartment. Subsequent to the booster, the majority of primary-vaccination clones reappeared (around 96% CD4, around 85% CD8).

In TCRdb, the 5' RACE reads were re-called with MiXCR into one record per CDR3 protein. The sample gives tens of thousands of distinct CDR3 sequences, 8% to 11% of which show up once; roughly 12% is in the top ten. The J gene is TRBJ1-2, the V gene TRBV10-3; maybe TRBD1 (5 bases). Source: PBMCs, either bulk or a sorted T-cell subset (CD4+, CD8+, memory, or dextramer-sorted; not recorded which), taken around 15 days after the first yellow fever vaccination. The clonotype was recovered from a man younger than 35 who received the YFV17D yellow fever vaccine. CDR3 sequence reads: CAITGSNYGYTF. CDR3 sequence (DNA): TGTGCCATTACAGGATCTAACTATGGCTACACCTTC.